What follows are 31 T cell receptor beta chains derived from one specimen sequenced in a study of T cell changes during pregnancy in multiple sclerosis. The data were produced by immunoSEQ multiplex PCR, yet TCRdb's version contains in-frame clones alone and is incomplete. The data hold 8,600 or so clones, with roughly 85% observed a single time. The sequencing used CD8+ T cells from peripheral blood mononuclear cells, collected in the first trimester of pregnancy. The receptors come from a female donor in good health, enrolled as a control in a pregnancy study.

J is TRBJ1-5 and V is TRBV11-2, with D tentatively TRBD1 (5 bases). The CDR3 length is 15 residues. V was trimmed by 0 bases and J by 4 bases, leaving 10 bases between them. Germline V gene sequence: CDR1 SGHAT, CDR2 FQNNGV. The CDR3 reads CASSLDPDRNQPQHF. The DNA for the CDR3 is TGTGCCAGCAGCTTAGACCCTGACAGAAATCAGCCCCAGCATTTT.

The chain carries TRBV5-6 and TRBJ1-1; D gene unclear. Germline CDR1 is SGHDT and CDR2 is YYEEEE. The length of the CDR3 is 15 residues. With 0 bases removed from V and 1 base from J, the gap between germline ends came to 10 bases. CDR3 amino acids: CASSLEAEPNTEAFF. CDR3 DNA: TGTGCCAGCAGCTTGGAAGCGGAGCCGAACACTGAAGCTTTCTTT.

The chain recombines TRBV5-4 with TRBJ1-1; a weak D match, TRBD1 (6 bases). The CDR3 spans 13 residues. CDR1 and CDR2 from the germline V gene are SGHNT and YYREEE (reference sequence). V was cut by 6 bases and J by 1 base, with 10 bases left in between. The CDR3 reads CASTDRPNTEAFF. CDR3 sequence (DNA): TGTGCCAGCACCGACAGGCCGAACACTGAAGCTTTCTTT.

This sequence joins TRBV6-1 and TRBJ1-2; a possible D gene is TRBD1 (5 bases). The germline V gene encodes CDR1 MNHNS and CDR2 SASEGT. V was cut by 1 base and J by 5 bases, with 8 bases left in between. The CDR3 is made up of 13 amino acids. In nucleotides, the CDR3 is TGTGCCAGCAGTGAAGGGGGCTCTTATGGCTACACCTTC. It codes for CASSEGGSYGYTF.

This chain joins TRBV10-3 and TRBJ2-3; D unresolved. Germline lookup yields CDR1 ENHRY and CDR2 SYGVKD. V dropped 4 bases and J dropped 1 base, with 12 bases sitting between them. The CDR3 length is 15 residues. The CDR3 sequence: CAISAPRLGTDTQYF. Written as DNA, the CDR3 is TGTGCCATCAGTGCGCCTAGACTTGGCACAGATACGCAGTATTTT.

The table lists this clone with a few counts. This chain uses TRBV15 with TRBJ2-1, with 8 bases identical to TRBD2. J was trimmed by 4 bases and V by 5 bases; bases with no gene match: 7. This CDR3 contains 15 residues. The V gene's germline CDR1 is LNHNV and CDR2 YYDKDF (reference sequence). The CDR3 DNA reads TGTGCCACCAGCGGTATAGCGGGGCAATACAATGAGCAGTTCTTC. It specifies CATSGIAGQYNEQFF.

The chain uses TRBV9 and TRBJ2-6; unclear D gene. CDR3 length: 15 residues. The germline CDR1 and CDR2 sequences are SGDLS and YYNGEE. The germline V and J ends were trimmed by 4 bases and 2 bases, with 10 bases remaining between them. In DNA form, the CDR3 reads TGTGCCAGCAGCCCTGTCCCAGCTGGGGCCAACGTCCTGACTTTC. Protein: CASSPVPAGANVLTF.

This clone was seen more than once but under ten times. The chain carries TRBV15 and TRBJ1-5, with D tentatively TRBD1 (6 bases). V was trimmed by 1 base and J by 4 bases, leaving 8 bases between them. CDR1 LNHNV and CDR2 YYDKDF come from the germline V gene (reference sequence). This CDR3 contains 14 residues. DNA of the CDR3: TGTGCCACCAGCAGAGGACAGGAAAATCAGCCCCAGCATTTT. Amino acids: CATSRGQENQPQHF.

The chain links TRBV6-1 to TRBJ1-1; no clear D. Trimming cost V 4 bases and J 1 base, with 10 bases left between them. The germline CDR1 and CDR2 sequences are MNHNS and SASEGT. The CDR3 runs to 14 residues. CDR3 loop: CASSGGAENTEAFF. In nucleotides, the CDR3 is TGTGCCAGCAGTGGAGGCGCTGAGAACACTGAAGCTTTCTTT.

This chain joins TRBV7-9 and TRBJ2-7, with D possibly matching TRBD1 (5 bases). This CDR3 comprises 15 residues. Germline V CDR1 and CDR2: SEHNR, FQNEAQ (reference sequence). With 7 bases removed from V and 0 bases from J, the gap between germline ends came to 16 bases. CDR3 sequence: CASTRERGSSYEQYF. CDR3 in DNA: TGTGCCAGCACCAGAGAAAGGGGTTCCTCCTACGAGCAGTACTTC.

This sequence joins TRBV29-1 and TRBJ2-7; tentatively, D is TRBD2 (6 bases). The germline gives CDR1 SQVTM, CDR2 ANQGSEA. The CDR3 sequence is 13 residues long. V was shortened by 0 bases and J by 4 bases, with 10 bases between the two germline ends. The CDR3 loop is CSVEDRGGYEQYF. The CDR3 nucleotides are TGCAGCGTTGAAGATCGTGGAGGGTACGAGCAGTACTTC.

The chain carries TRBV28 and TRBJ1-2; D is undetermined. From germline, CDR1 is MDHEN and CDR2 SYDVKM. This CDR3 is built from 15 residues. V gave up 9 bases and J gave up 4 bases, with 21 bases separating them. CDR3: CASFSALHASYGYTF. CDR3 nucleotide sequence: TGTGCCAGTTTTTCCGCCCTCCACGCTAGCTATGGCTACACCTTC.

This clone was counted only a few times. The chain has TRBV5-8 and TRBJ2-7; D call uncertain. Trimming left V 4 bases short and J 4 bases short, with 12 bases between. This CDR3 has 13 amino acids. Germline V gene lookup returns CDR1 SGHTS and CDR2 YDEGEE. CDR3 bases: TGTGCCAGCAGCCACTCCCCTTATTACGAGCAGTACTTC. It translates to CASSHSPYYEQYF. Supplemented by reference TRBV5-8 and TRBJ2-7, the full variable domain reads EAGVTQSPTHLIKTRGQQATLRCSPISGHTSVYWYQQALGLGLQFLLWYDEGEERNRGNFPPRFSGRQFPNYSSELNVNALELEDSALYLCASSHSPYYEQYFGPGTRLTVT.

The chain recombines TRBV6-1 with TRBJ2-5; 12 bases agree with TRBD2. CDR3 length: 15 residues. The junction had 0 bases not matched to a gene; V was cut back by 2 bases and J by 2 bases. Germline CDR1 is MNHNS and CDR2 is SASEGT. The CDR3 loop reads CASSELAGGQETQYF. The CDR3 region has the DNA TGTGCCAGCAGTGAACTAGCGGGAGGGCAAGAGACCCAGTACTTC.

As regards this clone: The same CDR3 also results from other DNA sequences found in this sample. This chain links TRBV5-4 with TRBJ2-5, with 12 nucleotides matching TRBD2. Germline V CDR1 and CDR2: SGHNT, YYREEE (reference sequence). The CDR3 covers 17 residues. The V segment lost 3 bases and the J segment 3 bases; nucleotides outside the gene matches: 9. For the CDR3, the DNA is TGTGCCAGCAGCTACAAACCGGGACTAGCGGGTGAAGAGACCCAGTACTTC. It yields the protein CASSYKPGLAGEETQYF. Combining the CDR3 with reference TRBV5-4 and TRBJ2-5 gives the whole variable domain ETGVTQSPTHLIKTRGQQVTLRCSSQSGHNTVSWYQQALGQGPQFIFQYYREEENGRGNFPPRFSGLQFPNYSSELNVNALELDDSALYLCASSYKPGLAGEETQYFGPGTRLLVL.

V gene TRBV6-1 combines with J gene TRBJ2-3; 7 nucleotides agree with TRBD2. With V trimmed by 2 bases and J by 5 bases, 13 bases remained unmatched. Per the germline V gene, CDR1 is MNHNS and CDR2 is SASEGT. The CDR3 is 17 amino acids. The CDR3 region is CASSEWDGGRAVDTQYF. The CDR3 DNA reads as TGTGCCAGCAGTGAATGGGATGGAGGGAGGGCCGTAGATACGCAGTATTTT.

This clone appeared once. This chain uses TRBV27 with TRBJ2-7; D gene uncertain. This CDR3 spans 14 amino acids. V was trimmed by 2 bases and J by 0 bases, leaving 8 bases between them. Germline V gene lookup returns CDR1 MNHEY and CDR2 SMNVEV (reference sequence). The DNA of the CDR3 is TGTGCCAGCAGTTTAAGCACCTCCTCCTACGAGCAGTACTTC. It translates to CASSLSTSSYEQYF.

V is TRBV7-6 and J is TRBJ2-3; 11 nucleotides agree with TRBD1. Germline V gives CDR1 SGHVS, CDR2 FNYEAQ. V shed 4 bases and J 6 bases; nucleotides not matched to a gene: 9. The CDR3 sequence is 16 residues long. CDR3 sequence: CASSSGQGAVGDTQYF. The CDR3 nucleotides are TGTGCCAGCAGCTCTGGACAGGGGGCAGTGGGTGATACGCAGTATTTT.

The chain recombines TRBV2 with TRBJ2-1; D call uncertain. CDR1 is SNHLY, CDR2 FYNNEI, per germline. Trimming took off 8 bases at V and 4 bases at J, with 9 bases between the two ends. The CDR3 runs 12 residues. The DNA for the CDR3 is TGTGCCAGCGAGGAAGCATACAATGAGCAGTTCTTC. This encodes CASEEAYNEQFF.

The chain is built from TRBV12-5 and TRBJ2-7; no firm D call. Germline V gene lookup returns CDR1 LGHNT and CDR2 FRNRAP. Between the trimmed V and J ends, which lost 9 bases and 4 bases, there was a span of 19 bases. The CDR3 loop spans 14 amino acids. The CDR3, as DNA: TGTGCTAGGTTGAACAGTTCCGTAAAGTACGAGCAGTACTTC. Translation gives CARLNSSVKYEQYF. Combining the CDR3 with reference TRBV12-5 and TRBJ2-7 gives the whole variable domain DARVTQTPRHKVTEMGQEVTMRCQPILGHNTVFWYRQTMMQGLELLAYFRNRAPLDDSGMPKDRFSAEMPDATLATLKIQPSEPRDSAVYFCARLNSSVKYEQYFGPGTRLTVT.

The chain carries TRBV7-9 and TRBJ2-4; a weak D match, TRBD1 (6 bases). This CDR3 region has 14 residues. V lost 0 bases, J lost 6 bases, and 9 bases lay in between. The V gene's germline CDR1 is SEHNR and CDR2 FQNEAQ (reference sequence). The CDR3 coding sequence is TGTGCCAGCAGCTTAGCAGGGGGACCAAACATTCAGTACTTC. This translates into CASSLAGGPNIQYF.

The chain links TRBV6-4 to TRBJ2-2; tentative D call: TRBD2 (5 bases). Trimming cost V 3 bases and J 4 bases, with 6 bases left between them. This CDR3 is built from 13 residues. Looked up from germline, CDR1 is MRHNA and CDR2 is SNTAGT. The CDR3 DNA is TGTGCCAGCAGTGAAGGGAGCACCGGGGAGCTGTTTTTT. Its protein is CASSEGSTGELFF.

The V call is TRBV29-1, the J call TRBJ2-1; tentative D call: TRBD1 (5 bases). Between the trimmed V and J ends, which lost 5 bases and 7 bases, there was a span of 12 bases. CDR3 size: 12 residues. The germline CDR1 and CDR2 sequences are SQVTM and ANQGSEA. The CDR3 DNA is TGCAGCGTTATACAGGACAAAAATGAGCAGTTCTTC. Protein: CSVIQDKNEQFF.

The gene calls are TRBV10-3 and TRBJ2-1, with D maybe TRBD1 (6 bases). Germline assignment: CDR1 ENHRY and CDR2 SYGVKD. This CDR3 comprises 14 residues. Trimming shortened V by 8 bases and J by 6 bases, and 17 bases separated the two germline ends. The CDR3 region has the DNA TGTGCCATCTTAGACCCGGGGACAAGCAATGAGCAGTTCTTC. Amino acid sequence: CAILDPGTSNEQFF.

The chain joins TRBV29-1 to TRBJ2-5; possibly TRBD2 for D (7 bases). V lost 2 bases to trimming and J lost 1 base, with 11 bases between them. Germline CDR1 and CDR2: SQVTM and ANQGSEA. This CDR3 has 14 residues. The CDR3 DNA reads TGCAGCGTTGAAAACGGGGGGCCCCAAGAGACCCAGTACTTC. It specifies CSVENGGPQETQYF.

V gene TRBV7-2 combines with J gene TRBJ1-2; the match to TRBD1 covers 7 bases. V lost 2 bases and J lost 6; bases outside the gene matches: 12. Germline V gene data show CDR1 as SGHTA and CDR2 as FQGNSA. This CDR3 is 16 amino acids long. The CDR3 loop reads CASSLKLTGVWNGYTF. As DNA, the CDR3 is TGTGCCAGCAGCTTAAAATTAACAGGGGTATGGAATGGCTACACCTTC.

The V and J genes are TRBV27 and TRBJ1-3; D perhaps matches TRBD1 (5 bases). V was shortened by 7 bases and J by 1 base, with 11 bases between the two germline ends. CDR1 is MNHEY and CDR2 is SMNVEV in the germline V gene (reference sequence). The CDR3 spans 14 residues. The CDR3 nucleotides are TGTGCCAGCATCCGACAGTCTTCTGGAAACACCATATATTTT. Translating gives CASIRQSSGNTIYF.

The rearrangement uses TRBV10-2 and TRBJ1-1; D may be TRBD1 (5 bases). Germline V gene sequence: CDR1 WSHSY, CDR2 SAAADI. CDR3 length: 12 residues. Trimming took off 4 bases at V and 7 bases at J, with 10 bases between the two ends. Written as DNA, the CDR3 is TGCGCCAGCAGTGGACAGTTGATTGAAGCTTTCTTT. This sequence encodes CASSGQLIEAFF.

CDR3 DNA: TGCGCCAGCAGCCCTAGTAGCCACGGGGATGAGCAGTTCTTC. Translated: CASSPSSHGDEQFF. The chain couples TRBV4-1 to TRBJ2-1, with D perhaps matching TRBD2 (5 bases). The CDR3 covers 14 residues. The ends were cut back, 4 bases at V and 8 bases at J, with 15 bases in the middle. CDR1 and CDR2 (germline): MGHRA, YSYEKL.

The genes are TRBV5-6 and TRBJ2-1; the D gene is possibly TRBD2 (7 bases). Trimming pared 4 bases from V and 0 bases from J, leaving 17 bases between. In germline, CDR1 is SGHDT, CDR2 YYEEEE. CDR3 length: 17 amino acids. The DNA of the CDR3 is TGTGCCAGCAGCATTGACAGGCGGGGGAGCTCCTACAATGAGCAGTTCTTC. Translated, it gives CASSIDRRGSSYNEQFF. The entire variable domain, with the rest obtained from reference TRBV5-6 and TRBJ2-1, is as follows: DAGVTQSPTHLIKTRGQQVTLRCSPKSGHDTVSWYQQALGQGPQFIFQYYEEEERQRGNFPDRFSGHQFPNYSSELNVNALLLGDSALYLCASSIDRRGSSYNEQFFGPGTRLTVL.

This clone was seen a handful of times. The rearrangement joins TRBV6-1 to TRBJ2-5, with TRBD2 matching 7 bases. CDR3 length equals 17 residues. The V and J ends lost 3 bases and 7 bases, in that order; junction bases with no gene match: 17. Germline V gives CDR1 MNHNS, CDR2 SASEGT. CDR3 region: CASSETPGLHAVWTQYF. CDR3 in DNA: TGTGCCAGCAGTGAGACACCGGGACTACACGCAGTGTGGACCCAGTACTTC.